A single sample gave rise to the 13 T cell receptor beta chains below, sequenced in a study of cytomegalovirus exposure and HLA in healthy donors. PCR involved 60 Vbeta and 13 Jbeta primers. The table came from immunoSEQ multiplex PCR; TCRdb's copy has only in-frame clones and leaves some out. This sample has 95,000 to 150,000 clones; approximately 72% occur once, and the top ten carry approximately 1.4%. The sequencing sample was made of PBMCs. The receptors derive from a young man in good health and CMV-seronegative.

This chain joins TRBV7-8 and TRBJ2-3, with D maybe TRBD2 (7 bases). This CDR3 region has 13 residues. Trimming pared 3 bases from V and 6 bases from J, leaving 10 bases between. The V gene's germline CDR1 is SGHVS and CDR2 FQNEAQ. CDR3 protein: CASSFKGGDTQYF. The CDR3 coding sequence is TGTGCCAGCAGCTTCAAGGGGGGGGATACGCAGTATTTT.

The chain uses TRBV9 and TRBJ1-1; D call uncertain. The germline V and J ends were trimmed by 4 bases and 3 bases, with 10 bases remaining between them. This CDR3 has 13 residues. Germline loops: CDR1 SGDLS, CDR2 YYNGEE. As DNA, the CDR3 is TGTGCCAGCAGCCTAACCTTGGACACTGAAGCTTTCTTT. Translating gives CASSLTLDTEAFF.

The rearrangement uses TRBV30 and TRBJ2-3; 10 nucleotides align to TRBD1. Unmatched junction bases numbered 26, after V lost 2 bases and J lost 0 bases. Germline V gives CDR1 GTSNPN, CDR2 SVGIG (reference sequence). The CDR3 length is 23 residues. This CDR3 is CAWSLLGQGIPDNQRSSTDTQYF. In DNA, the CDR3 is TGTGCCTGGAGTTTGTTGGGACAGGGGATCCCAGACAACCAACGTTCTAGCACAGATACGCAGTATTTT.

This clone was seen a few times. The V call is TRBV5-4, the J call TRBJ1-5; the D gene is possibly TRBD1 (6 bases). V lost 1 base and J lost 2, with 7 bases in between. The CDR3 has 14 residues. CDR1 and CDR2 from the germline V gene are SGHNT and YYREEE (reference sequence). The CDR3 nucleotides read TGTGCCAGCAGCTTGTCAGGGGGCAATCAGCCCCAGCATTTT. It is translated as CASSLSGGNQPQHF.

This clone was observed a few times. This chain connects TRBV6-5 to TRBJ2-5, with 7 bases that match TRBD2. Germline V gene sequence: CDR1 MNHEY, CDR2 SVGAGI. This CDR3 comprises 15 residues. The V and J ends lost 0 bases and 5 bases, in that order; junction bases with no gene match: 6. DNA for the CDR3: TGTGCCAGCAGTTACTCGAGACTAGCTGGGGAGACCCAGTACTTC. Its protein is CASSYSRLAGETQYF.

The chain couples TRBV5-4 to TRBJ1-3, with unresolved D. CDR3 length: 15 amino acids. V dropped 0 bases and J dropped 0 bases, with 7 bases sitting between them. Germline V gene data show CDR1 as SGHNT and CDR2 as YYREEE (reference sequence). CDR3 protein: CASSLGHNSGNTIYF. CDR3 DNA: TGTGCCAGCAGCTTGGGACATAACTCTGGAAACACCATATATTTT.

The rearrangement links TRBV9 to TRBJ1-1, with TRBD1 matching over 9 bases. J lost 7 bases, V lost 3 bases, and 7 bases had no gene match. CDR1 is SGDLS, CDR2 YYNGEE, per germline. This CDR3 has 14 residues. The CDR3 protein is CASSGTGGSGEAFF. The DNA for the CDR3 is TGTGCCAGCAGCGGTACAGGGGGCTCGGGTGAAGCTTTCTTT.

The CDR3 reads CASYRGSNGYTF. CDR3 coding DNA: TGTGCCAGCTACAGGGGGTCGAATGGCTACACCTTC. This sequence joins TRBV2 and TRBJ1-2; TRBD1 agrees at 8 bases. The trim removed 8 bases at V and 6 bases at J, leaving 5 bases unmatched. This CDR3 has 12 residues. Germline values: CDR1 SNHLY, CDR2 FYNNEI.

The V gene is TRBV6-1, the J gene TRBJ2-2, with 10 bases lining up with TRBD1. Germline-derived CDR1 and CDR2 are MNHNS and SASEGT. J lost 4 bases, V lost 6 bases, and 5 bases had no gene match. CDR3 length: 15 residues. In DNA, the CDR3 is TGTGCCAGCAGGGCGGGGACAGGGGTCACCGGGGAGCTGTTTTTT. Protein sequence: CASRAGTGVTGELFF.

This clone has a single count. This CDR3 fails to terminate in the conserved phenylalanine or tryptophan, so it likely reflects a read error. It is unclear where the CDR3 begins or ends on the DNA, so no DNA is shown, and the CDR3 is as TCRdb lists it. The chain combines TRBV6-1 with TRBJ1-2. Germline V gene data show CDR1 as MNHNS and CDR2 as SASEGT. The CDR3 length is 10 residues, termini included. CDR3 sequence reads: CASSELSVLL.

This rearrangement joins TRBV28 to TRBJ1-2; the match to TRBD1 covers 7 bases. V was pared by 8 bases and J by 4 bases, with 7 bases of the junction left unmatched. Germline CDR1 and CDR2: MDHEN and SYDVKM. The CDR3 extends over 13 amino acids. The CDR3 reads CASSDRASYGYTF. CDR3 coding DNA: TGTGCCAGCTCCGACAGGGCTAGCTATGGCTACACCTTC.

A word on this clone: At one of its ends the junction is not consistent with the germline gene, which may arise from a read error. This chain joins TRBV7-2 and TRBJ1-1; TRBD1 is a possible D gene (5 bases). CDR1 and CDR2 (germline): SGHTA, FQGNSA. This CDR3 contains 12 residues. The CDR3 spells CASSLAGDYDFF. The DNA of the CDR3 is TGTGCCAGCAGCCTAGCGGGGGACTATGATTTCTTT.

The CDR3: CASRAPGLPYEQYF. The CDR3 nucleotides are TGTGCCAGCAGAGCCCCGGGACTTCCCTACGAGCAGTACTTC. The rearrangement uses TRBV28 and TRBJ2-7, with D maybe TRBD2 (6 bases). Germline V gene sequence: CDR1 MDHEN, CDR2 SYDVKM. The V end was cut by 6 bases, the J end by 2 bases, with 14 bases between. The CDR3 has 14 residues.